Presented here are 8 T cell receptor beta chains from one specimen sequenced in a study of shared T cell receptors in the human thymus. Sequencing was performed with immunoSEQ multiplex PCR; in TCRdb, only in-frame clones are kept and a portion is missing. Altogether 600,000 to 900,000 clones are present, 80% to 90% being singletons, with the ten largest covering 0.008% to 0.011%. This sample was shared with a second study, whose subject was human thymus T cells.

Sequenced input: thymocytes. All receptors derive from a girl under three years old with a congenital heart defect.

The gene calls are TRBV7-8 and TRBJ1-5; D possibly corresponds to TRBD1 (6 bases). Germline V lookup: CDR1 SGHVS, CDR2 FQNEAQ. V shed 2 bases and J shed 0 bases, with 23 bases lying between them. This CDR3 comprises 20 residues. As DNA, the CDR3 is TGTGCCAGCAGCTTATTAGGGGGGGTACTCGGGGACGATAGCAATCAGCCCCAGCATTTT. This sequence encodes CASSLLGGVLGDDSNQPQHF. Using reference TRBV7-8 and TRBJ1-5 for the parts outside the CDR3, the full variable domain is GAGVSQSPRYKVAKRGQDVALRCDPISGHVSLFWYQQALGQGPEFLTYFQNEAQLDKSGLPSDRFFAERPEGSVSTLKIQRTQQEDSAVYLCASSLLGGVLGDDSNQPQHFGDGTRLSIL.

The chain combines TRBV5-8 with TRBJ1-5, with D maybe TRBD1 (5 bases). Germline CDR1 and CDR2: SGHTS and YDEGEE. This CDR3 region has 18 residues. Trimming cost V 0 bases and J 2 bases, with 18 bases left between them. Here the CDR3 reads CASSLAVLQYRRNQPQHF. The DNA of the CDR3 is TGTGCCAGCAGCTTGGCCGTGTTGCAGTACAGGCGCAATCAGCCCCAGCATTTT.

The J gene is TRBJ2-1, the V gene TRBV27, with TRBD2 as a possible D gene (6 bases). The CDR3 contains 18 residues. The germline V and J ends were trimmed by 8 bases and 5 bases, with 28 bases remaining between them. The germline V gene encodes CDR1 MNHEY and CDR2 SMNVEV (reference sequence). CDR3 sequence reads: CASRHFNTGTPFHNEQFF. Written as DNA, the CDR3 is TGTGCCAGCCGCCACTTCAATACCGGGACTCCGTTTCACAATGAGCAGTTCTTC.

V usage is TRBV4-3 and J usage is TRBJ1-1; 7 bases fit TRBD1. There are 14 residues in the CDR3. Losses at the gene ends were 4 bases for V and 3 bases for J; bases not matched to a gene: 5. CDR1 and CDR2 from the germline V gene are LGHNA and YSLEER. CDR3 region: CASSLRTGDTEAFF. The CDR3 coding sequence is TGCGCCAGCAGCCTAAGAACAGGGGACACTGAAGCTTTCTTT.

The gene calls are TRBV4-1 and TRBJ2-7; the match to TRBD1 covers 9 bases. Trimming removed 1 base from V and 2 bases from J; junction bases left unmatched: 12. Per the germline V gene, CDR1 is MGHRA and CDR2 is YSYEKL. This CDR3 contains 18 residues. The CDR3 nucleotides read TGCGCCAGCAGCCAAGCGAAGTCGTGGGACAGGGCCCCCTACGAGCAGTACTTC. Translation gives CASSQAKSWDRAPYEQYF.

The chain joins TRBV2 to TRBJ2-7; perhaps TRBD1 as D (6 bases). The length of the CDR3 is 13 residues. V was clipped by 6 bases and J by 4 bases, with 13 bases between them. CDR1 is SNHLY and CDR2 is FYNNEI in the germline V gene. The CDR3, as DNA: TGTGCCAGCAGCAGGGGTACACCATACGAGCAGTACTTC. Translation gives CASSRGTPYEQYF.

This chain joins TRBV11-2 and TRBJ2-7, with a tentative D call TRBD1 (6 bases). Germline V gene lookup returns CDR1 SGHAT and CDR2 FQNNGV. The V end was cut by 1 base, the J end by 6 bases, with 19 bases between. The length of the CDR3 is 16 residues. In nucleotides, the CDR3 is TGTGCCAGCAGCTTAGGGCGGCAGGGGCAGTCCCGCGAGCAGTACTTC. Translation gives CASSLGRQGQSREQYF.

The rearrangement links TRBV7-9 to TRBJ2-2, with 9 bases matching TRBD1. The CDR3 covers 18 residues. Trimming took 5 bases from V and 1 from J; bases not matched to a gene: 11. Germline assignment: CDR1 SEHNR and CDR2 FQNEAQ (reference sequence). The CDR3 DNA reads TGTGCCAGCAGCGCCGAAAAAAGGACAGGGGAGAACACCGGGGAGCTGTTTTTT. Residues: CASSAEKRTGENTGELFF.